This T cell receptor beta chain comes out of a study of T cells after yellow fever vaccination. About this clonotype itself: What it recognizes is unknown.

One entry per CDR3 protein, called by TCRdb with MiXCR from the 5' RACE reads. The repertoire holds some 300,000 distinct CDR3 sequences, roughly 10% seen once, with 3.3% in the top ten. The V gene's germline CDR1 is SQVTM and CDR2 ANQGSEA. Trimming removed 7 bases from V and 5 bases from J; junction bases left unmatched: 3. CDR3 length: 11 residues. Findings and caveats of the study: In post-booster samples, most primary-vaccination clones reappeared (about 95% CD4, about 91% CD8). Abundant bulk-population clonotypes could contaminate the FACS-sorted repertoires.

The chain is built from TRBV29-1 and TRBJ2-7; 9 bases are shared with TRBD1. Sequencing was performed on CD4+ T cells sorted from PBMCs, taken 45 days after the yellow fever booster vaccination. The source is a man younger than 35 who received the YFV17D yellow fever vaccine. As DNA, the CDR3 is TGCAGCGCCCGGACAGGGGACGAGCAGTACGTC. Amino acids: CSARTGDEQYV.